This T cell receptor (beta chain) emerged from a study of siplizumab effects on memory and regulatory T cells. General observations from the study: Memory cells seemed less diverse than naive T cells, which seemed major alloresponse contributors. Naive or memory phenotype was unassignable for roughly 75-95% of proliferating CD4+ or CD8+ clones. Alloreactive clones mapping to unstimulated subsets formed only a minor fraction.

On this clone itself: Antigen specificity is unknown.

Looked up from germline, CDR1 is SGDLS and CDR2 is YYNGEE. This CDR3 is 17 amino acids long. Losses at the gene ends were 3 bases for V and 5 bases for J; bases not matched to a gene: 11. TCR templates numbering 95,000 to 100,000 were assayed per sample. Measured with immunoSEQ multiplex PCR; TCRdb has only the in-frame clones, and not every one. The table records approximately 90,000 clones, around 94% of them present only once. The sequence was obtained from a human donor in good health. Sequencing used non-Treg CD4+ T cells sorted from blood. The chain carries TRBV9 and TRBJ2-5, with 12 bases fitting TRBD2. CDR3 sequence reads: CASSGQTSGSAQETQYF. The CDR3 bases are TGTGCCAGCAGCGGGCAGACTAGCGGGAGTGCTCAGGAGACCCAGTACTTC.